This TCR beta chain was profiled in a study of T cells in Graves' hyperthyroidism and ophthalmopathy. Template material for amplifying TCR beta CDR3 regions consisted of RNA transcripts. First-round RT-PCR with HTBI primers amplified the TCR CDR3 region. TCRdb reanalysed the multiplex PCR reads using MiXCR and keeps one entry per CDR3 protein. Among approximately 510,000 distinct CDR3 sequences, 46% were seen once, and the ten largest hold about two fifths. Together with thyroid ultrasound, orbital computed tomography, serum thyroxine and TRAb, clinical symptoms were used for diagnoses. General study findings and limits: For ophthalmopathy, model prediction preceded onset by a median about 6 months. Classification by a 13 V-J model distinguished ophthalmopathy from stable hyperthyroidism. Blood samples included most of the expanded thyroid clonotypes exceeding 0.001.

Trimming removed 0 bases from V and 9 bases from J, with 12 bases in between. The CDR3 consists of 15 residues. CDR1 is ENHRY, CDR2 SYGVKD, per germline. Many counts were recorded for this clonotype. Its specificity is not known. Material for sequencing was peripheral blood or thyroid tissue (not recorded which). This receptor was obtained from an adult woman with Graves' disease, either hyperthyroidism or ophthalmopathy (not recorded which). V usage is TRBV10-3 and J usage is TRBJ1-6; D might be TRBD1 (5 bases). DNA for the CDR3: TGTGCCATCAGTGAGTCGCCAGGAGGGACTTCACCCCTCCACTTT. Encoded protein: CAISESPGGTSPLHF.